The 2 T cell receptor beta chains presented below share a single source sample, sequenced in a study of OX40 agonist ivuxolimab in advanced cancers. Repertoires were generated with immunoSEQ multiplex PCR, while TCRdb's copy carries only in-frame clones and drops some. The table records more than 80,000 clones, roughly 93% of them present only once. The sample consisted of CD4+ or CD8+ T cells sorted from blood, taken in a trial of the OX40 agonist ivuxolimab. These receptors originate from an adult with an advanced solid tumor such as melanoma, head and neck, liver or kidney cancer.

The chain employs TRBV28 and TRBJ2-7; D is unresolved. The CDR3 loop spans 14 amino acids. Trimming pared 4 bases from V and 4 bases from J, leaving 14 bases between. Germline V gene data show CDR1 as MDHEN and CDR2 as SYDVKM. The CDR3 DNA sequence: TGTGCCAGCAGTTCTGGAGAGGCTGCGTACGAGCAGTACGTC. Translated: CASSSGEAAYEQYV.

V usage is TRBV6-6 and J usage is TRBJ2-5, with D tentatively TRBD2 (5 bases). CDR1 MNHNY and CDR2 SVGAGI come from the germline V gene (reference sequence). The CDR3 spans 14 residues. Trimming removed 2 bases at V and 1 base at J, with 8 bases between. The CDR3 bases are TGTGCCAGCAGTTACCCGGACTTCCAAGAGACCCAGTACTTC. It codes for CASSYPDFQETQYF.